In its sample, the clone carrying this T cell receptor (beta chain) was seen many times. Antigen: not known. This sample is drawn from a study of T cells in Graves' hyperthyroidism and ophthalmopathy. Overall study findings and caveats: Model predictions of ophthalmopathy came a median approximately 6.2 months before onset.

There were TCR beta CDR3 regions amplified from RNA transcripts. When the TCR CDR3 underwent first-round RT-PCR, the HTBI primer set was used. In TCRdb, the multiplex PCR reads were re-called with MiXCR into one record per CDR3 protein. The sample records about 400,000 distinct CDR3 sequences, around an eighth being singletons. The CDR3 totals 16 residues. V gave up 7 bases and J gave up 4 bases; unmatched junction bases: 13. Germline V CDR1 and CDR2: LNHDA, SQIVND (reference sequence). Clinical Activity Scores of at least 3, NOSPECS grades of at least 4 and durations under 3 months characterized ophthalmopathy patients.

The receptor was derived from a man aged 50 to 59 with Graves' ophthalmopathy. This chain connects TRBV19 to TRBJ2-5; 9 nucleotides match TRBD1. Sequencing was done on a sample of blood. CDR3 coding DNA: TGTGCCAGTACAAAAGCCGGGACAGGGTCAGGAGAGACCCAGTACTTC. Translation: CASTKAGTGSGETQYF.